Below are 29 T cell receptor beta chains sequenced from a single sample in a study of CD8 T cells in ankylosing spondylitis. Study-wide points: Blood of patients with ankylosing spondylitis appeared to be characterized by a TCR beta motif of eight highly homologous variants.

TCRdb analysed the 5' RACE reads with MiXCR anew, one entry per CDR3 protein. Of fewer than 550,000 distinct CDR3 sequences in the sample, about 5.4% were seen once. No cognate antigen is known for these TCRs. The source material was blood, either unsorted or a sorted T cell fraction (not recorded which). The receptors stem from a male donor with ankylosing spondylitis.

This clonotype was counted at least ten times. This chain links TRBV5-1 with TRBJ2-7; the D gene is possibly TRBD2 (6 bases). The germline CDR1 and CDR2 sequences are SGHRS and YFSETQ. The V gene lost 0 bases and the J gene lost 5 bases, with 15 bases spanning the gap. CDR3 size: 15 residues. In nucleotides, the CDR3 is TGCGCCAGCAGCTTGGGTCGGCGTCCGGGAGACGAGCAGTACTTC. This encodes CASSLGRRPGDEQYF.

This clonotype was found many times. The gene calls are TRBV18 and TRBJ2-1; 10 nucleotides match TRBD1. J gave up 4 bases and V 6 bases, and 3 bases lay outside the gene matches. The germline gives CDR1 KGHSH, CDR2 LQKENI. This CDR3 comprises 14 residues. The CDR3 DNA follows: TGTGCCAGCTCCCGGACAGGGGGGTACAATGAGCAGTTCTTC. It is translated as CASSRTGGYNEQFF.

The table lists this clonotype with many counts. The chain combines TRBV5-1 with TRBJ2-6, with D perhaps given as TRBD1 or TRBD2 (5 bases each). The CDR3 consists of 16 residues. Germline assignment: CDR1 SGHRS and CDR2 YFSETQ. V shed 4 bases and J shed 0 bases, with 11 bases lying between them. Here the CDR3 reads CASSLGRGSGANVLTF. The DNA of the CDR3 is TGCGCCAGCAGCCTGGGACGGGGCTCTGGGGCCAACGTCCTGACTTTC.

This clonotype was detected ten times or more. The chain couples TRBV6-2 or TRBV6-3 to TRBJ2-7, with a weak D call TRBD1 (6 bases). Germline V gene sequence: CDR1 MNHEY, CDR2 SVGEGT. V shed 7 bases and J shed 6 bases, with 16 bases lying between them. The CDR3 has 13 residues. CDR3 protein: CASILAQGSEQYF. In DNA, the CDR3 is TGTGCCAGCATTCTCGCCCAGGGGTCCGAGCAGTACTTC.

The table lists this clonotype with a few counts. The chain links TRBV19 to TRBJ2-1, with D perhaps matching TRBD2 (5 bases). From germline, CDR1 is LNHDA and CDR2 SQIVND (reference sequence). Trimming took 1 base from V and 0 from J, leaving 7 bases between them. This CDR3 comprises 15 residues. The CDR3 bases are TGTGCCAGTAGTATAGCGGGGAGCTCCTACAATGAGCAGTTCTTC. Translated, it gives CASSIAGSSYNEQFF. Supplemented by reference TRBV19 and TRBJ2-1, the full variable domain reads DGGITQSPKYLFRKEGQNVTLSCEQNLNHDAMYWYRQDPGQGLRLIYYSQIVNDFQKGDIAEGYSVSREKKESFPLTVTSAQKNPTAFYLCASSIAGSSYNEQFFGPGTRLTVL.

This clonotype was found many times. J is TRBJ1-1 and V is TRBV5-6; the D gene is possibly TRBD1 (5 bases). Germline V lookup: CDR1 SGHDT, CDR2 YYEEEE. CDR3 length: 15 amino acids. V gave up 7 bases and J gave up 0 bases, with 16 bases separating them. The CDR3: CASPETGTLNTEAFF. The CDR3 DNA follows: TGTGCCAGCCCGGAAACCGGGACCCTGAACACTGAAGCTTTCTTT.

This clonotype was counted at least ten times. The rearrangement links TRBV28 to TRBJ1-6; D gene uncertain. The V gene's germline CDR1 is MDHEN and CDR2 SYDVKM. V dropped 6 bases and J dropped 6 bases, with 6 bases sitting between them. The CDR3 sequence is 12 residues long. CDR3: CASRNSNSPLHF. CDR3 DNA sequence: TGTGCCAGCAGAAATTCTAATTCACCCCTCCACTTT.

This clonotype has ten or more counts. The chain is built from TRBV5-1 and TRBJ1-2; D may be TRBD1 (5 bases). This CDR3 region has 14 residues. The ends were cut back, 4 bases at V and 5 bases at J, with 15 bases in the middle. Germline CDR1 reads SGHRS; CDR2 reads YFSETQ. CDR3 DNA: TGCGCCAGCAGCACCGGAATGACAGAATATGGCTACACCTTC. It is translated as CASSTGMTEYGYTF.

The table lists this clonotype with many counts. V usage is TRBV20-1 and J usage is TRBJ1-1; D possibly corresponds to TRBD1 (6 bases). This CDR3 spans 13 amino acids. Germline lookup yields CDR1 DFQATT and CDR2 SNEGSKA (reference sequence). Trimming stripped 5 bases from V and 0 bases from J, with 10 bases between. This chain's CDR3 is CSAETGLNTEAFF. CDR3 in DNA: TGCAGTGCTGAGACAGGACTGAACACTGAAGCTTTCTTT.

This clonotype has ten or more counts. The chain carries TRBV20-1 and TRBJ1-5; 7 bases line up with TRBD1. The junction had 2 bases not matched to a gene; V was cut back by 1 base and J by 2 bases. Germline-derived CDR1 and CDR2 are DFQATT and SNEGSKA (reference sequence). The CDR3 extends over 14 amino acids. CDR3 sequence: CSARAGGGNQPQHF. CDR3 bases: TGCAGTGCTAGAGCAGGGGGAGGCAATCAGCCCCAGCATTTT.

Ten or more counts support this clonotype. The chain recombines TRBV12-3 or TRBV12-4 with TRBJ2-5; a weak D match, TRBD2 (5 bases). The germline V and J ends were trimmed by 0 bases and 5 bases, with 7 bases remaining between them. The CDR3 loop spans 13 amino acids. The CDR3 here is CASSLAEVETQYF. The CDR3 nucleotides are TGTGCCAGCAGTTTAGCGGAGGTTGAGACCCAGTACTTC.

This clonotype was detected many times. CDR3 coding DNA: TGCGCCAGCAGCACGGGGACAACTAACTATGGCTACACCTTC. It codes for CASSTGTTNYGYTF. The J gene is TRBJ1-2, the V gene TRBV5-1, with a possible D match to TRBD1 (6 bases). In germline, CDR1 is SGHRS, CDR2 YFSETQ. The CDR3 has 14 residues. Trimming cost V 4 bases and J 0 bases, with 10 bases left between them.

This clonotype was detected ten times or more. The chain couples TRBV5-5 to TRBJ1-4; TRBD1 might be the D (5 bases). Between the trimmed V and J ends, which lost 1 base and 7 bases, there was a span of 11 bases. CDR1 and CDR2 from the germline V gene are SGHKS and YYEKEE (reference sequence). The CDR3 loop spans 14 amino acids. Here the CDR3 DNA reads TGTGCCAGCAGCTTGACAGGACGGGGTGAAAAACTGTTTTTT. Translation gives CASSLTGRGEKLFF.

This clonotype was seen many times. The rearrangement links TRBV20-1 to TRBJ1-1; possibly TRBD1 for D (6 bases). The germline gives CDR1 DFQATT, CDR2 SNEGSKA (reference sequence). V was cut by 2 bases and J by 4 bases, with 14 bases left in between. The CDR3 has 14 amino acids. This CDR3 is CSARIGGRVTEAFF. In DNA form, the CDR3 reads TGCAGTGCTAGAATTGGGGGGCGAGTCACTGAAGCTTTCTTT.

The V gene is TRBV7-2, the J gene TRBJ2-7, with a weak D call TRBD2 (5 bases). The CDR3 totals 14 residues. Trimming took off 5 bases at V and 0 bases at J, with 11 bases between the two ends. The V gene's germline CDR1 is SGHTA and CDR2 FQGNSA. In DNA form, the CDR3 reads TGTGCCAGCAGCCGACGGGGAGTCTCCTACGAGCAGTACTTC. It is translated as CASSRRGVSYEQYF. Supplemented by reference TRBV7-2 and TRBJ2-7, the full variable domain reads GAGVSQSPSNKVTEKGKDVELRCDPISGHTALYWYRQSLGQGLEFLIYFQGNSAPDKSGLPSDRFSAERTGGSVSTLTIQRTQQEDSAVYLCASSRRGVSYEQYFGPGTRLTVT.

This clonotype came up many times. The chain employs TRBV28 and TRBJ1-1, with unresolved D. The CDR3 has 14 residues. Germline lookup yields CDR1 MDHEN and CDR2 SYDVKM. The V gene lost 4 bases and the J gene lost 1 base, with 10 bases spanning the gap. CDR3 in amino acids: CASSSRLPNTEAFF. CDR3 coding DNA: TGTGCCAGCAGTTCTCGGTTGCCGAACACTGAAGCTTTCTTT.

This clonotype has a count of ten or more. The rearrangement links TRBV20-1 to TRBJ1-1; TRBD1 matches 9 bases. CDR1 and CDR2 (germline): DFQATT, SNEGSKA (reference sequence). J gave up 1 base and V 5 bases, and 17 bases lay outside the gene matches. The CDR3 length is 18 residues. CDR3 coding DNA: TGCAGTGCTCAAAGGGACGGTCAGACAGGGGGTTGGAACACTGAAGCTTTCTTT. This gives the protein CSAQRDGQTGGWNTEAFF.

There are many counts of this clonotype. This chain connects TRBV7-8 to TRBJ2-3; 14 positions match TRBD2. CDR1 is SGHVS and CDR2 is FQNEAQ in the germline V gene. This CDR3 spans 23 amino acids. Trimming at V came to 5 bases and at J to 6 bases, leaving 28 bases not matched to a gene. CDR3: CASSTQKGMGLAGVRLGKDTQYF. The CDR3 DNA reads TGTGCCAGCAGCACTCAAAAAGGGATGGGACTAGCGGGGGTACGTCTAGGAAAGGATACGCAGTATTTT.

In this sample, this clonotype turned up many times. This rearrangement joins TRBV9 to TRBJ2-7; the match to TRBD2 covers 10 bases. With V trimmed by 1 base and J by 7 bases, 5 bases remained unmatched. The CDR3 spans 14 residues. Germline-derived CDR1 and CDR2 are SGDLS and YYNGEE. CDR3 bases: TGTGCCAGCAGCGTAAGCGGGAGGGCCGGGGAGCAGTACTTC. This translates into CASSVSGRAGEQYF.

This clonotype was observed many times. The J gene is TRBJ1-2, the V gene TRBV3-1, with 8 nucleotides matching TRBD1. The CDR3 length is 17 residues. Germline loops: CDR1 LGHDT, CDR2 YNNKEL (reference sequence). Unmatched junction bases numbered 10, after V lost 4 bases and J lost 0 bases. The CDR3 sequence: CASSPSIDRGTNYGYTF. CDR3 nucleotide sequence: TGTGCCAGCAGCCCCTCCATCGACAGGGGAACTAACTATGGCTACACCTTC.

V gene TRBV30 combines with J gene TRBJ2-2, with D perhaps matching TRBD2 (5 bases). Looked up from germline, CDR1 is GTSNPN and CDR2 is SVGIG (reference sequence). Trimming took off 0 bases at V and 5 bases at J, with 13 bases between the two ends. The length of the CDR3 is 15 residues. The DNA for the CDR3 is TGTGCCTGGAGTGTACGGGGTTGGGTTACCGGGGAGCTGTTTTTT. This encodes CAWSVRGWVTGELFF. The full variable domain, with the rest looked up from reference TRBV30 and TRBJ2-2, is SQTIHQWPATLVQPVGSPLSLECTVEGTSNPNLYWYRQAAGRGLQLLFYSVGIGQISSEVPQNLSASRPQDRQFILSSKKLLLSDSGFYLCAWSVRGWVTGELFFGEGSRLTVL.

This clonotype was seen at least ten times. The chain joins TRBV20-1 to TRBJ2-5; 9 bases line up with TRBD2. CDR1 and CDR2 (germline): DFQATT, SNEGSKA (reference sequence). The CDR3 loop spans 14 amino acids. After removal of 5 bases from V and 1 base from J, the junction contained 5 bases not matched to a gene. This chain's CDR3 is CSAGRAGGQETQYF. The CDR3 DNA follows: TGCAGTGCTGGACGAGCGGGGGGCCAAGAGACCCAGTACTTC.

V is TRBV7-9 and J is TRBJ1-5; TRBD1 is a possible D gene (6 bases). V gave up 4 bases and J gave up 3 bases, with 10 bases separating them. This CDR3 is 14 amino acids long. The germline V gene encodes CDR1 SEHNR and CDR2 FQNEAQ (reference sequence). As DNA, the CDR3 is TGTGCCAGCAGCTCCAGGGGTGACAATCAGCCCCAGCATTTT. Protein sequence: CASSSRGDNQPQHF.

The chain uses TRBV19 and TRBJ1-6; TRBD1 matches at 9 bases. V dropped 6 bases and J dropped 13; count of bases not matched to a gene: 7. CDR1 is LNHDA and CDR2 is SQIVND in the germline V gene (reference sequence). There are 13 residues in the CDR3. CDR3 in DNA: TGTGCCAGTAGCCCGGACAGGGGAACGCCCCTCCACTTT. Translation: CASSPDRGTPLHF. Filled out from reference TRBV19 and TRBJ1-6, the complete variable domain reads DGGITQSPKYLFRKEGQNVTLSCEQNLNHDAMYWYRQDPGQGLRLIYYSQIVNDFQKGDIAEGYSVSREKKESFPLTVTSAQKNPTAFYLCASSPDRGTPLHFGNGTRLTVT.

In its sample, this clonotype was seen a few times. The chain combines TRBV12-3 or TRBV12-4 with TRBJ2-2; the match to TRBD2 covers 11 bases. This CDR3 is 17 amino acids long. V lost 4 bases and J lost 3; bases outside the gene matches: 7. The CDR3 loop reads CASSSSSGRTYTGELFF. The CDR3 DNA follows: TGTGCCAGCAGTTCCTCTAGCGGGAGGACATACACCGGGGAGCTGTTTTTT.

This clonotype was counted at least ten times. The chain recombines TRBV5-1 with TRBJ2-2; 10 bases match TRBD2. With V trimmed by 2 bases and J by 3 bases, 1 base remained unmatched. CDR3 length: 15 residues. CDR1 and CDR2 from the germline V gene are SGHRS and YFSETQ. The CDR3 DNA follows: TGCGCCAGCAGCTTAGGACTAGCGGACACCGGGGAGCTGTTTTTT. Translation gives CASSLGLADTGELFF.

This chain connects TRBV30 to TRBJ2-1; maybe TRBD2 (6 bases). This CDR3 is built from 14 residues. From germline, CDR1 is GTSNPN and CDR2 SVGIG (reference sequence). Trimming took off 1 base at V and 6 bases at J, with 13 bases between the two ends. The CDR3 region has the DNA TGTGCCTGGAGTGCGACATCGGAGGGCAATGAGCAGTTCTTC. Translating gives CAWSATSEGNEQFF.

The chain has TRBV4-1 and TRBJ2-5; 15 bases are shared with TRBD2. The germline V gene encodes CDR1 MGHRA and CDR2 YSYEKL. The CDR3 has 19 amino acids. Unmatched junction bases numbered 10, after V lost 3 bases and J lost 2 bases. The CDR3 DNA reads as TGCGCCAGCAGCCAGATAGGACTAGCGGGAGGGCCGAGGCAAGAGACCCAGTACTTC. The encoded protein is CASSQIGLAGGPRQETQYF.

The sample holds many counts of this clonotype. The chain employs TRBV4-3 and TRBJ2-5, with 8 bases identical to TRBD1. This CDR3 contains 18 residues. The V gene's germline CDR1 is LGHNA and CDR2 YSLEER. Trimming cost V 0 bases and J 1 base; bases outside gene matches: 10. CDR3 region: CASSQEGVGRGRQETQYF. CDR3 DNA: TGCGCCAGCAGCCAAGAAGGAGTAGGCAGGGGGCGCCAAGAGACCCAGTACTTC.